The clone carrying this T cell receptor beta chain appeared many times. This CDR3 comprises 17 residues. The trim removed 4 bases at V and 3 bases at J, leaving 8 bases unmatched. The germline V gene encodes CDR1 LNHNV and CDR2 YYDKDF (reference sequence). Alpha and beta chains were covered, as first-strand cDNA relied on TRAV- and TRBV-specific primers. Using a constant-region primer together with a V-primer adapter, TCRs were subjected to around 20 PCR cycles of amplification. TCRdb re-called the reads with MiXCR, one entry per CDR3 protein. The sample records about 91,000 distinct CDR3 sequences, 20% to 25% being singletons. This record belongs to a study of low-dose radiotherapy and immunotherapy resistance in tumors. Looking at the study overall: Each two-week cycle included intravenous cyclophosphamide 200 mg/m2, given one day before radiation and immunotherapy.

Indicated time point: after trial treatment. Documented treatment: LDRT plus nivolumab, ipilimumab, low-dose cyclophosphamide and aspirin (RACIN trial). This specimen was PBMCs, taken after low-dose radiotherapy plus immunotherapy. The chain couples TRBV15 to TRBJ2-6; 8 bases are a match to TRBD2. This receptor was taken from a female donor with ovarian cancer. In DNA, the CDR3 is TGTGCCACCAGCATCTACGGGAGGGGGAATGGGGCCAACGTCCTGACTTTC. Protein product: CATSIYGRGNGANVLTF.